This T cell receptor beta chain derives from a study of blood T cell repertoires in COVID-19. The overall study: PBMCs, B-cell-depleted T cells, or T cells provided the cDNA or gDNA that made up the material.

Authors' processing steps: Reference gene primer amplification in the assay estimated nucleated cell counts. TCRdb's copy holds only in-frame clones and misses some; the assay was immunoSEQ multiplex PCR. The DNA was the basis for D and trimming; V, J and clone size are from that table. The sample lists 250,000 to 350,000 clones; roughly 80% were seen once. The CDR3 is 13 residues long. Trimming took 4 bases from V and 7 from J, leaving 8 bases between them. Germline V gene data show CDR1 as LGHDT and CDR2 as YNNKEL (reference sequence). This clone was observed a handful of times. While infection was still active, Seattle patients were enrolled and then followed longitudinally.

The source material was peripheral blood. This chain links TRBV3-1 (or the pseudogene TRBV3-2) with TRBJ1-6; D is undetermined. The receptor was isolated from a human donor with COVID-19, enrolled during active disease. The donor label of this sample is uncertain. The CDR3 DNA follows: TGTGCCAGCAGCCCTAACCGAAATTCACCCCTCCACTTT. Its translation is CASSPNRNSPLHF.